This T cell receptor (beta chain) was identified in a study of cytomegalovirus exposure and HLA in healthy donors. Regarding the study as a whole: In presence/absence analyses, roughly uniform sequencing depth across donors was assumed. Most subjects had HLA-A and HLA-B alleles reportedly predicted accurately by TCR beta sequences. A later analysis found that most CMV-associated TCR beta chains appeared HLA-restricted. A later analysis showed TCR association rates differing by HLA locus, peaking at DRB1 and lowest at HLA-C.

The PCR used 60 Vbeta and 13 Jbeta primers. Sequencing used immunoSEQ multiplex PCR; TCRdb keeps in-frame clones, though not all of them. The sample lists fewer than 65,000 clones, more than 75% seen once, with roughly 1.4% in the top ten. The CDR3 is made up of 15 amino acids. V gave up 1 base and J gave up 2 bases, with 12 bases separating them. CDR1 and CDR2 (germline): MNHEY, SVGAGI. Of note for this clone: Its target is not known.

J is TRBJ2-7 and V is TRBV6-5; unclear D gene. Sequenced sample: PBMCs. This TCR derives from a man aged 18 to 29 in good health and CMV-seronegative. The CDR3 sequence is CASSYWHTKTYEQYF. CDR3 coding DNA: TGTGCCAGCAGTTACTGGCATACTAAAACCTACGAGCAGTACTTC.